These T cell receptor beta chains were read from a single sample in a study of blood T cell repertoires in COVID-19. Method: immunoSEQ multiplex PCR; TCRdb's copy keeps in-frame clones and lacks some. The profile shows some 200,000 clones, nearly 90% of them singletons. The source material was peripheral blood. The source of these receptors is a man aged 60-69 years with active or convalescent COVID-19. CDR3s include the opening cysteine and the closing phenylalanine or tryptophan. The D gene is left open where the match is weak. Expanded clones get a size class; other rows say once, few or many, or leave the size out.

-	-	TRBV19	TRBJ2-3	TGTGCCAGTAGTATGGGCCTCGGCACAGATACGCAGTATTTT	CASSMGLGTDTQYF
-	-	TRBV5-1	TRBJ1-6	TGCGCCAGCAGCTTGGCCCGACCGGGGTCCTATAATTCACCCCTCCACTTT	CASSLARPGSYNSPLHF
-	TRBD1	TRBV4-1	TRBJ1-1	TGCGCCAGCAGCCAAGATCCGAGCAGGGGGCTGGAGGCTTTCTTT	CASSQDPSRGLEAFF
once	-	TRBV10-3	TRBJ2-2	TGTGCCATCAGTGAGTCAAAGGGGCCCGGGGAGCTGTTTTTT	CAISESKGPGELFF
-	TRBD2	TRBV5-4	TRBJ2-1	TGTGCCAGCAGCTTACAGACTAGCGGGGGTCTTGAGCAGTTCTTC	CASSLQTSGGLEQFF
-	TRBD1	TRBV5-1	TRBJ1-1	TGCGCCAGCAGCTCGGGACAGGGAGGGACTGAAGCTTTCTTT	CASSSGQGGTEAFF
-	TRBD1	TRBV2	TRBJ2-5	TGTGCCAGCAGTTTCCGGGACAGTGAAGAGACCCAGTACTTC	CASSFRDSEETQYF
-	TRBD1	TRBV10-3	TRBJ2-1	TGTGCCATCAAGACAGGGGTCAATGAGCAGTTCTTC	CAIKTGVNEQFF
-	TRBD1	TRBV2	TRBJ1-1	TGTGCCAGCAGTGAAAGCAGGACAGGGACTAACACTGAAGCTTTCTTT	CASSESRTGTNTEAFF
-	TRBD1	TRBV6-5	TRBJ1-5	TGTGCCAGCAGTCGACAGGGGACGGGCCAGCCCCAGCATTTT	CASSRQGTGQPQHF
-	-	TRBV15	TRBJ2-5	TGTGCCACCAGCAGAGATTGGGGCAACCAAGAGACCCAGTACTTC	CATSRDWGNQETQYF
-	TRBD1	TRBV4-1	TRBJ1-5	TGCGCCAGCAGCCAGACAGGGGGCCCTATCGGGCAGCCCCAGCATTTT	CASSQTGGPIGQPQHF
-	-	TRBV6-6	TRBJ2-1	TGTGCCAGCAGTGACGTAGAGGGCGGTGAGCAGTTCTTC	CASSDVEGGEQFF
-	-	TRBV6-5	TRBJ1-5	TGTGCCAGCCGGAGTTTCGGCAACAATCAGCCCCAGCATTTT	CASRSFGNNQPQHF
few	-	TRBV21-1	TRBJ1-6	TGTGCCAGCAGCAAAGGGCGGGGGCCCCACTATAATTCACCCCTCCACTTT	CASSKGRGPHYNSPLHF
-	TRBD1	TRBV5-4	TRBJ2-2	TGTGCCATCTCGGGGAGCCCCCCCGCCCGACAGGGGGACACCGGGGAGCTGTTTTTT	CAISGSPPARQGDTGELFF
-	-	TRBV13	TRBJ1-2	TGTGCCAGCAGTCCTCGGACAGCCTATGGCTACACCTTC	CASSPRTAYGYTF
-	-	TRBV25-1	TRBJ2-7	TGTGCCAGCCCCTTTAGGCGGGGAGACTACGAGCAGTACTTC	CASPFRRGDYEQYF
-	-	TRBV7-2	TRBJ1-5	TGTGCCAGCAGCTTAGGAGACAATAGCAATCAGCCCCAGCATTTT	CASSLGDNSNQPQHF
-	-	TRBV5-1	TRBJ1-1	TGCGCCAGCGGCGGCGGGGGCAACACTGAAGCTTTCTTT	CASGGGGNTEAFF
-	TRBD1	TRBV7-9	TRBJ1-5	TGTGCCAGCAGCTCGACAGGGGGCAGGTTTCAGCCCCAGCATTTT	CASSSTGGRFQPQHF
-	TRBD1	TRBV11-2	TRBJ1-2	TGTGCCAGCACGGGACAGTACTATGGCTACACCTTC	CASTGQYYGYTF
-	-	TRBV6-5	TRBJ2-2	TGTGCCAGCAGCTTACTCGCCCGGACCGGGGAGCTGTTTTTT	CASSLLARTGELFF
-	TRBD2	TRBV18	TRBJ2-1	TGTGCCAGCTCACCACCCCTTTCAGCTCTACTAGCGGACTACAATGAGCAGTTCTTC	CASSPPLSALLADYNEQFF
-	-	TRBV19	TRBJ1-5	TGTGCCAGTAGTATGGGGGCCCAGGGATATCAGCCCCAGCATTTT	CASSMGAQGYQPQHF
-	TRBD1	TRBV6-1	TRBJ1-5	TGTGCCAGCAGTGAAGACAGGGGGCCCAATCAGCCCCAGCATTTT	CASSEDRGPNQPQHF
-	TRBD2	TRBV7-7	TRBJ2-3	TGTGCCAGCAGCTTAGTATGGACTAGCGGGTGCACAGATACGCAGTATTTT	CASSLVWTSGCTDTQYF
-	-	TRBV7-3	TRBJ1-4	TGTGCCAGCAGCGCTCAGGGTGGTGCTAATGAAAAACTGTTTTTT	CASSAQGGANEKLFF
-	TRBD2	TRBV29-1	TRBJ2-7	TGCAGCGCTGGGGGGGGTAGCTACGAGCAGTACTTC	CSAGGGSYEQYF
-	-	TRBV7-2	TRBJ1-4	TGTGCCAGCAGCTTAGCCAGGGTGGGTGAAAAACTGTTTTTT	CASSLARVGEKLFF
-	-	TRBV19	TRBJ1-2	TGTGCCAGTAGTATAGACAGGGAGGGAAGCGGCTACACCTTC	CASSIDREGSGYTF
-	-	TRBV30	TRBJ1-2	TGTGCCTGGAGTTGGGGCGGCGGCTACACCTTC	CAWSWGGGYTF
few	TRBD2	TRBV10-2	TRBJ2-4	TGCGCCAGCAGAGACTGGACTAGTAATAGCATTCAGTACTTC	CASRDWTSNSIQYF
-	TRBD1	TRBV19	TRBJ1-2	TGTGCCACCCAAGGGGGGCCGACCCTATTCAAGACAGGGCCCCCTAACTATGGCTACACCTTC	CATQGGPTLFKTGPPNYGYTF
-	-	TRBV18	TRBJ1-2	TGTGCCAGCCAGGACTTGGACTATGGCTACACCTTC	CASQDLDYGYTF
-	-	TRBV10-3	TRBJ1-5	TGTGCCATCAGTGATCGGAAAGGGAGGAATCAGCCCCAGCATTTT	CAISDRKGRNQPQHF
-	TRBD1	TRBV5-4	TRBJ2-2	TGTGCCAGCAGCAGGCCGAACAGGGGGGTGGACACCGGGGAGCTGTTTTTT	CASSRPNRGVDTGELFF
-	TRBD1	TRBV5-6	TRBJ2-1	TGTGCCACCATAAGACAGGGCTCCTACAATGAGCAGTTCTTC	CATIRQGSYNEQFF
-	-	TRBV6-1	TRBJ2-7	TGTGCCAGCAGTGAACAAAACAGGGCCCGCTACGAGCAGTACTTC	CASSEQNRARYEQYF
-	-	TRBV6-5	TRBJ1-3	TGTGCCAGCGGGGGGAGCGGGTTCTCTGGAAACACCATATATTTT	CASGGSGFSGNTIYF
-	-	TRBV15	TRBJ2-3	TGTGCCACCAGCAGAGGGGACACCCACACAGATACGCAGTATTTT	CATSRGDTHTDTQYF
-	-	TRBV20-1	TRBJ1-2	TGCAGTGCGAGGGACATGGTAGGCTACACCTTC	CSARDMVGYTF
-	TRBD1	TRBV6-5	TRBJ2-7	TGTGCCAGCAGCCCCACAGGGGGCCAACCTCACGAGCAGTACTTC	CASSPTGGQPHEQYF
-	TRBD1	TRBV4-2	TRBJ1-5	TGTGCCAGCAGCCAAGACGACGACAGGGATTGGAATCAGCCCCAGCATTTT	CASSQDDDRDWNQPQHF